This TCR beta chain was profiled in a study of blood T cell repertoires in COVID-19. With 1 base removed from V and 5 bases from J, the gap between germline ends came to 6 bases. Germline CDR1 SGHAT, CDR2 FQNNGV. The length of the CDR3 is 14 residues. Libraries were prepared by immunoSEQ multiplex PCR; TCRdb keeps only in-frame clonotypes and omits some of them. The top ten clones hold more than 5.5% of a sample with some 180,000 clones, more than 80% of them seen once. The clonotype originates from a man aged 35-49 years who had recovered from COVID-19. The chain links TRBV11-2 to TRBJ1-6, with D perhaps matching TRBD1 (5 bases). The sequenced material came from PBMCs or T cells enriched from blood (not recorded which). CDR3 protein: CASSLGGDNSPLHF. The DNA of the CDR3 is TGTGCCAGCAGCTTAGGGGGGGATAATTCACCCCTCCACTTT.